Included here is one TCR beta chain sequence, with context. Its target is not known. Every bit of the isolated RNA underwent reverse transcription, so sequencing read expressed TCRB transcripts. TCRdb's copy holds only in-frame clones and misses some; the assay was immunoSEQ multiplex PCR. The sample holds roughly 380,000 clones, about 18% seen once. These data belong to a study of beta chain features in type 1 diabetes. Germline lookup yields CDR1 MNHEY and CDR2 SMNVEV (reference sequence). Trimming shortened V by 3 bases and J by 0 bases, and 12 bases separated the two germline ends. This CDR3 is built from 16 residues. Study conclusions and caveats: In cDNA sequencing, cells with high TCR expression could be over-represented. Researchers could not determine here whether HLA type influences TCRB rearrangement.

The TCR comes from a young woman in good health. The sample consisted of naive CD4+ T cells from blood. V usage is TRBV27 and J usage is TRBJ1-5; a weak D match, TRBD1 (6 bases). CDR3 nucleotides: TGTGCCAGCAGTTTGACCGGACAGAATAGCAATCAGCCCCAGCATTTT. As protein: CASSLTGQNSNQPQHF.